The sequence of this T cell receptor (beta chain) was determined in a study of PD-1 blockade in classical Hodgkin lymphoma. About the research overall: The study gave patients nivolumab 3 mg/kg intravenously every 2 weeks.

This CDR3 has 15 amino acids. Germline CDR1 LNHDA, CDR2 SQIVND (reference sequence). Germline trimming cut 4 bases from V and 1 base from J; bases unmatched to any gene: 6. Time point denoted: cycle 4 day 1 (C4D1), after around six weeks of nivolumab. All trial patients relapsed after autologous stem cell transplantation. By magnetic negative selection, CD4+ T cells were purified from thawed PBMCs. Remarks on this clone: Its antigen is undetermined.

Profiled with immunoSEQ multiplex PCR; TCRdb holds only in-frame clones, not every one. The profile shows about 6,400 clones, around nine tenths of them singletons. Study results and caveats: Exclusion covered patients beginning nivolumab under 1 year post-ASCT. The study found complete responders had baseline diversity similar to newly diagnosed patients.

The origin of this receptor is a human donor with classical Hodgkin lymphoma. The sequencing used CD4+ T cells from blood, collected before the fourth cycle of nivolumab. The V and J genes are TRBV19 and TRBJ2-7; 8 nucleotides agree with TRBD2. CDR3: CASSKKREWSYEQYF. The DNA for the CDR3 is TGTGCCAGTAGTAAAAAGCGGGAGTGGTCCTACGAGCAGTACTTC.